This T cell receptor beta chain was obtained from a study of T cell repertoires in cytomegalovirus infection. A single record per CDR3 protein comes from TCRdb applying MiXCR to the reads. The sample lists a few hundred thousand distinct CDR3 sequences; roughly a third were seen once. This clonotype was seen ten or more times. Its specificity is not known. V was trimmed by 1 base and J by 6 bases, leaving 11 bases between them. The CDR3 sequence is 14 residues long. Per germline, CDR1 SGHVS and CDR2 FQNEAQ. The receptor's source is a human donor in good health (CMV status not recorded). Some clones in this sample may be carry-over from other donors' samples. The rearrangement uses TRBV7-8 and TRBJ2-3; possible D gene TRBD2, 5 bases. The source was cultured PBMCs, collected from culture after CMV antigen stimulation. The CDR3 spells CASSLDGVRDTQYF. Here the CDR3 DNA reads TGTGCCAGCAGCTTAGACGGGGTCCGGGATACGCAGTATTTT.